The clone carrying this T cell receptor beta chain showed up just a few times. Its matching antigen is unknown. TCR cDNA was made by 5'RACE template switching, adding a universal primer site and UMIs. TCRdb re-called the 5' RACE reads with MiXCR, one entry per CDR3 protein. The profile shows hundreds of thousands of distinct CDR3 sequences, about 8.7% of them singletons. These data originate in a study of T cells after yellow fever vaccination. Across the study: The SMART-Seq v4 Ultra Low Input method served to prepare the low-cell-number fractions. Points from the study as a whole: Primary-vaccination clones mostly resurfaced post-booster (nearly 97% CD4, 75% to 90% CD8). Although the secondary response was weaker, it peaked faster, at day 5 versus 15.

CDR3 length: 14 residues. Germline V gene data show CDR1 as SGHRS and CDR2 as YFSETQ. J lost 3 bases, V lost 8 bases, and 10 bases had no gene match. This sequence was found in a man between 18 and 35 years old who received the YFV17D yellow fever vaccine. V gene TRBV5-1 combines with J gene TRBJ2-7; the match to TRBD1 covers 8 bases. The sequencing here drew on PBMCs, taken on the day of the first yellow fever vaccination. The DNA for the CDR3 is TGCGCCAGTAGGACAGGGATCGGATACTACGAGCAGTACTTC. It is translated as CASRTGIGYYEQYF.